This TCR beta chain was obtained from a study of blood T cell repertoires in COVID-19 (dated by TCRdb to 2020 to 2021). For the study in its entirety: Samples covering the acute and convalescent phases of COVID-19 were provided by collaborators in the United States, Italy and Spain. The material from the prospective study consisted of cDNA or gDNA derived from T cells, B-cell-depleted T cells, or PBMCs. Deeply sampled blood TCRbeta repertoires from subjects exposed to, actively infected with, or recovered from COVID-19 were included in the dataset. The repertoires were released in a freely available public database intended as a resource for research on the immune response to SARS-CoV-2. The samples were drawn from the first 160 participants of the ongoing ImmuneRACE study and from 950 to 1,500 subjects provided by 6 global collaborators. The sample metadata nearly always contained a de-identified subject ID, COVID-19 status, age in years and sex. Where available, HLA class I and class II types were taken from metadata supplied by the sample provider and were not determined by assay-based typing. General study outcomes and caveats: Clinical and demographic metadata were provided uncurated, with the amount varying by source and participant.

With respect to this clone: Its target antigen remains unknown. No much larger clonotype is one base removed from it; base qualities were not supplied.

From a lookup of the germline V gene, CDR1 and CDR2 are SQVTM and ANQGSEA. V is pared back by 2 bases and J by 3 bases, with 8 bases lying between the germline termini. The CDR3 contains 12 residues, cysteine and phenylalanine counted. Kept here is only the CDR3 DNA, which spans 36 bases and is read in frame from base 1. Whole blood was collected in K2EDTA tubes by collaborating institutions according to the institutions' own protocols. For TCRbeta analysis, collaborators shipped samples in one of three forms: frozen whole blood, isolated PBMCs, or DNA extracted from either of those sample types. TCRbeta CDR3 regions were amplified from genomic DNA using the immunoSEQ Assay, a bias-controlled multiplex PCR. For the original study's pipeline: Within the assay, amplification of reference gene primers was used to estimate how many nucleated cells each sample contained. To quantify the absolute abundance of each unique TCRbeta CDR3 rearrangement, sequence reads were collapsed and filtered. Productive Simpson clonality was computed per sample as the square root of Simpson's diversity index over productive rearrangements. TCRdb stores this immuneACCESS table with in-frame sequences only. Part of the clones is absent; in the studies checked, under half of the shortfall reflects unresolved V genes, and no reason is known for the rest. That table is the source of V, J and clone size, and D and trimming were worked out from the DNA. Here the sample has just under 80,000 clones; less than 85% occur a single time. The ten most abundant clones make up roughly 4.8% of the sample.

The clonotype was recovered from a woman in her sixties or seventies with acute or convalescent COVID-19. The rearranged segments are TRBV29-1 and TRBJ2-7; a weak D assignment points to TRBD2 (5 bases agree). The sequenced sample consisted of peripheral blood. DNA sequence: TGCAGCGTTGAATCTGAGGGCTACGAGCAGTACTTC. Translated, this is CSVESEGYEQYF.